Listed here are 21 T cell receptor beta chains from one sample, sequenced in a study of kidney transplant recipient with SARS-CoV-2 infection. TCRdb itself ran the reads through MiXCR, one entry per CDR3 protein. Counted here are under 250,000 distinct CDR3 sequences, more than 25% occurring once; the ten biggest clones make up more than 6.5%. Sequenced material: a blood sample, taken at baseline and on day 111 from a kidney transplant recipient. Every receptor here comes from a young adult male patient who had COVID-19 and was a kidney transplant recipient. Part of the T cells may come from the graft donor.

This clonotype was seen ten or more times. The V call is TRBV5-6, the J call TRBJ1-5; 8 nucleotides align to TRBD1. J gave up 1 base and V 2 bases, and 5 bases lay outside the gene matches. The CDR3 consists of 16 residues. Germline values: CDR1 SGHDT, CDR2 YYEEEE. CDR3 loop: CASSFTGGWSNQPQHF. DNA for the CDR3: TGTGCCAGCAGCTTTACAGGGGGTTGGAGCAATCAGCCCCAGCATTTT.

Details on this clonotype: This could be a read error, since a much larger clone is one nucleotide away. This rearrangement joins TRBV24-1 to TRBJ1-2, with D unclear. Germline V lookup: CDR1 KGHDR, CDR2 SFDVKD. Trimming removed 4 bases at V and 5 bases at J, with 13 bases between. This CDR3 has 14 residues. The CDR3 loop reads CATSDPDGVYGYTF. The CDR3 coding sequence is TGTGCCACCAGTGACCCGGACGGGGTGTATGGCTACACCTTC.

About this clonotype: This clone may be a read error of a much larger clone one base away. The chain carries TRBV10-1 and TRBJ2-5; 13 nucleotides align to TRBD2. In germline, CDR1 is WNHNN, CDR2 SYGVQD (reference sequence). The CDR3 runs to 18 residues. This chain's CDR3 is CASSVLTSGRKYQETQHF. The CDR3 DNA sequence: TGCGCCAGCAGTGTCTTGACTAGCGGGAGGAAGTACCAAGAGACCCAGCACTTC.

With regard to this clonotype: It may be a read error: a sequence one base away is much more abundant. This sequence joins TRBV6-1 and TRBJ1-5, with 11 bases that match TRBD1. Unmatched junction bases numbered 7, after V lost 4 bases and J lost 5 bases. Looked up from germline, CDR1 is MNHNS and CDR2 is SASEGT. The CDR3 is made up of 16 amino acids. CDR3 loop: CASSGRDRGSDQPQHF. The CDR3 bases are TGTGCCAGCAGTGGCCGGGACAGGGGGAGCGATCAGCCCCAGCATTTT.

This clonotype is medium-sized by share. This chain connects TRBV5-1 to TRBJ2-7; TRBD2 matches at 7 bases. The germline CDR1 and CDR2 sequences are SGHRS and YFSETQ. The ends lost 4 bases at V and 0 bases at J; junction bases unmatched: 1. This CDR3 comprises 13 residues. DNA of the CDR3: TGCGCCAGCAGCCGGGAGGACTCCTACGAGCAGTACTTC. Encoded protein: CASSREDSYEQYF.

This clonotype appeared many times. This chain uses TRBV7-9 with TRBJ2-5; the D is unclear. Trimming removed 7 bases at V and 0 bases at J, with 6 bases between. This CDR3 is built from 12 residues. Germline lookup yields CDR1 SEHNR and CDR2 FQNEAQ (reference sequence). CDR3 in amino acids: CASTYHQETQYF. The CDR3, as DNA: TGTGCCAGCACCTACCACCAAGAGACCCAGTACTTC.

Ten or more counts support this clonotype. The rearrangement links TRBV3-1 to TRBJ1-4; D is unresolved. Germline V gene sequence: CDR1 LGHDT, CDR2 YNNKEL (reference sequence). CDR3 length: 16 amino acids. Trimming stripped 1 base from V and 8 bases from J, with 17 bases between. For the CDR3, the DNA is TGTGCCAGCAGCCAAGGGTCGGGCACGGGTTGGGAAAAACTGTTTTTT. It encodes CASSQGSGTGWEKLFF.

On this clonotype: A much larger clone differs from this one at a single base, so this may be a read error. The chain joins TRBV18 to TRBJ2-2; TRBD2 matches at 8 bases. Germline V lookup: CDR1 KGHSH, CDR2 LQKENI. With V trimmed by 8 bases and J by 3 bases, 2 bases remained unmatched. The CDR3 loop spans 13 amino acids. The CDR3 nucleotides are TGTGCCAGCCCACTAGCGGACACCGGGGAGCTGTTTTTT. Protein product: CASPLADTGELFF.

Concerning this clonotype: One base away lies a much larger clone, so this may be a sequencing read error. This chain's CDR3 is CASSLDGKAGKTYGYAF. CDR3 nucleotide sequence: TGTGCCAGCAGCCTAGATGGTAAGGCTGGAAAGACCTATGGCTACGCCTTC. The rearrangement joins TRBV11-1 to TRBJ1-2; no definite D call. Germline CDR1 and CDR2: SGHAT and FQDESV (reference sequence). This CDR3 spans 17 amino acids.

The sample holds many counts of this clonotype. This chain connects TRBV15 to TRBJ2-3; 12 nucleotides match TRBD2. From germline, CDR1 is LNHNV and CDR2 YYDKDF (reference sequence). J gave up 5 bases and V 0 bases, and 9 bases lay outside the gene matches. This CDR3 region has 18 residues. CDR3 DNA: TGTGCCACCAGCAGAGATACCCTAGCGGGAGGGCCGAGAGATACGCAGTATTTT. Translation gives CATSRDTLAGGPRDTQYF. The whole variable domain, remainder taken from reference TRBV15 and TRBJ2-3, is DAMVIQNPRYQVTQFGKPVTLSCSQTLNHNVMYWYQQKSSQAPKLLFHYYDKDFNNEADTPDNFQSRRPNTSFCFLDIRSPGLGDTAMYLCATSRDTLAGGPRDTQYFGPGTRLTVL.

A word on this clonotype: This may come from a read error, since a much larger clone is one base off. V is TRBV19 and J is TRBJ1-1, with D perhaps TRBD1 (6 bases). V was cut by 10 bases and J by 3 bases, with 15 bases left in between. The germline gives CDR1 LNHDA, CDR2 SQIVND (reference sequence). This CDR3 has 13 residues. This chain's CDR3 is CANKTGRDTEAFF. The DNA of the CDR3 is TGTGCCAATAAAACAGGGAGGGACACTGAAGCTTTCTTT.

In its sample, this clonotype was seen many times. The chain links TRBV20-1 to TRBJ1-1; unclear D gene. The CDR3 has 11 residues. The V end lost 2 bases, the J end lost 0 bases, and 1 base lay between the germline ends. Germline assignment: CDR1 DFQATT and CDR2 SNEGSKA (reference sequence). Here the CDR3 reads CSARLNTEAFF. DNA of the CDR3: TGCAGTGCTAGATTGAACACTGAAGCTTTCTTT.

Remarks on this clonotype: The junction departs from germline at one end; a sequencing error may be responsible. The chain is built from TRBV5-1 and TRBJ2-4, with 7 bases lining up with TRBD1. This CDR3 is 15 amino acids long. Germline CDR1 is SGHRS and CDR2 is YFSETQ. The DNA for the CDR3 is TGCGCCAGCAGGTTGACCGGGACAGATTACAATGAGCAGTCCTTC. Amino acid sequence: CASRLTGTDYNEQSF.

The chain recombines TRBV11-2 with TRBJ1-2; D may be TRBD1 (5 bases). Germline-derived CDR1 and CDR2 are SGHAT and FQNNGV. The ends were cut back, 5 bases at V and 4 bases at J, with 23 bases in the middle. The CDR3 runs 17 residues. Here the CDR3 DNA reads TGTGCCAGCAGCAGGACAAGAACAAGCAGAAAGGCCTATGGCTACACCTTC. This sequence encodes CASSRTRTSRKAYGYTF.

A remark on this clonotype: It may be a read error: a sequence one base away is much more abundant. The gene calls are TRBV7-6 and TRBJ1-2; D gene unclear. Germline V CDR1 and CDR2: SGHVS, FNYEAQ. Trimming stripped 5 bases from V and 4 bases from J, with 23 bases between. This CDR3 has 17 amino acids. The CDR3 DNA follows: TGTGCCAGCAGCGGTGGCGGTGAATCTCGAAAGACCTATGGCTACACCTTC. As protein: CASSGGGESRKTYGYTF.

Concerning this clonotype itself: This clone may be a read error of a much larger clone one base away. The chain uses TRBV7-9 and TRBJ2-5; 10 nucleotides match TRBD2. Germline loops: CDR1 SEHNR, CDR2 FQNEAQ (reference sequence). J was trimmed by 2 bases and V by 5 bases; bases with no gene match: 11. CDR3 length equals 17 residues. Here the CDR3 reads CASSLPSGRTGQETQYF. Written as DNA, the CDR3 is TGTGCCAGCAGCCTTCCTAGCGGGAGAACAGGACAAGAGACCCAGTACTTC.

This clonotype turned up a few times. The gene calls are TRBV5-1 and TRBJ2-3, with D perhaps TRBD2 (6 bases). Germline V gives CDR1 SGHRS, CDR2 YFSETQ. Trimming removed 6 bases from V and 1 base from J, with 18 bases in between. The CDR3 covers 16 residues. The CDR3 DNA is TGCGCCAGCATCCCGGCCCGGGGGATGGGCACAGATACGCAGTATTTT. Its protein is CASIPARGMGTDTQYF.

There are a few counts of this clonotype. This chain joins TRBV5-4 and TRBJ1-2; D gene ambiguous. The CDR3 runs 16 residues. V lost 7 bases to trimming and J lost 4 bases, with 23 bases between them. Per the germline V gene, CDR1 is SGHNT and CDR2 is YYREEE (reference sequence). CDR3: CASARSVPGKTYGYTF. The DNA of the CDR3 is TGTGCCAGCGCCAGATCCGTACCAGGAAAGACCTATGGCTACACCTTC.

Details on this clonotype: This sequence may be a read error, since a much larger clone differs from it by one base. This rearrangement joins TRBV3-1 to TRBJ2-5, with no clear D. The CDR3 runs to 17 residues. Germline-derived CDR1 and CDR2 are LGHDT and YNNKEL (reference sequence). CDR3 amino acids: CANSNSRPISFSETQYF. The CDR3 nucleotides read TGTGCCAACAGCAACTCACGTCCCATTTCTTTCTCTGAGACCCAGTACTTC.

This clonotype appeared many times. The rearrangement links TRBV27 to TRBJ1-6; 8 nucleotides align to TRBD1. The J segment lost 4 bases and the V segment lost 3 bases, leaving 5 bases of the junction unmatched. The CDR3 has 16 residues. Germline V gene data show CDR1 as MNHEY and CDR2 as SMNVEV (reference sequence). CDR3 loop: CASSFLDRDYNSPLHF. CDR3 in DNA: TGTGCCAGCAGTTTTCTGGACAGGGATTATAATTCACCCCTCCACTTT.

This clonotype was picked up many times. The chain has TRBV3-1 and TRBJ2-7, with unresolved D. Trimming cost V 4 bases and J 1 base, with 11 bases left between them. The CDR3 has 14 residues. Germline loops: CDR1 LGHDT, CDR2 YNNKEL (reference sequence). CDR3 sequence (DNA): TGTGCCAGCAGCCTACGACTCGATTCCTACGAGCAGTACTTC. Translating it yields CASSLRLDSYEQYF.